Below, 12 T cell receptor beta chains from the same sample are listed, as sequenced in a study of shared clonotypes between healthy human individuals. The repertoire was sequenced with immunoSEQ multiplex PCR; TCRdb's copy has only in-frame clones and lacks some. The sample records around 500,000 clones, roughly 77% being singletons. The sequencing sample was made of PBMCs. The receptor set was obtained from a woman in her 40s in good health. Some clones in this sample may be carry-over from other donors' samples.

This sequence joins TRBV7-2 and TRBJ2-7; 10 bases are a match to TRBD2. The CDR3 is 15 amino acids. J was trimmed by 0 bases and V by 5 bases; bases with no gene match: 4. Germline lookup yields CDR1 SGHTA and CDR2 FQGNSA. The CDR3: CASSDSSGSSYEQYF. The CDR3 nucleotides are TGTGCCAGCAGCGATTCTAGCGGGAGCTCCTACGAGCAGTACTTC.

This clone was found once. V gene TRBV6-6 combines with J gene TRBJ1-4, with TRBD1 matching over 7 bases. Germline lookup yields CDR1 MNHNY and CDR2 SVGAGI (reference sequence). The CDR3 totals 15 residues. The V and J ends lost 5 bases and 1 base, in that order; junction bases with no gene match: 4. The CDR3 sequence: CASSTTGETNEKLFF. The DNA of the CDR3 is TGTGCCAGCAGTACCACAGGGGAAACTAATGAAAAACTGTTTTTT.

The rearrangement uses TRBV15 and TRBJ2-7; D remains ambiguous. The CDR3 length is 13 residues. Trimming cost V 0 bases and J 4 bases, with 7 bases left between them. Germline loops: CDR1 LNHNV, CDR2 YYDKDF (reference sequence). CDR3 nucleotides: TGTGCCACCAGCAGAGATCCGACTTACGAGCAGTACTTC. Protein: CATSRDPTYEQYF.

V gene TRBV28 combines with J gene TRBJ1-5; D gene uncertain. Germline V CDR1 and CDR2: MDHEN, SYDVKM. This CDR3 is 14 amino acids long. Trimming shortened V by 3 bases and J by 5 bases, and 11 bases separated the two germline ends. For the CDR3, the DNA is TGTGCCAGCAGTTTCCGAGGGTTGGATCAGCCCCAGCATTTT. It is translated as CASSFRGLDQPQHF. Full variable domain (missing parts from reference TRBV28 and TRBJ1-5): DVKVTQSSRYLVKRTGEKVFLECVQDMDHENMFWYRQDPGLGLRLIYFSYDVKMKEKGDIPEGYSVSREKKERFSLILESASTNQTSMYLCASSFRGLDQPQHFGDGTRLSIL.

Concerning this clone: A much larger clone differs by one base, so this may be a read error. The rearrangement joins TRBV9 to TRBJ1-1, with D uncertain. CDR1 SGDLS and CDR2 YYNGEE come from the germline V gene. Trimming stripped 4 bases from V and 6 bases from J, with 13 bases between. CDR3 length: 13 residues. CDR3 nucleotides: TGTGCCAGCAGCCCGACTTTCTTCGCTGAAGCTTTCTTT. Its translation: CASSPTFFAEAFF.

J is TRBJ2-7 and V is TRBV9, with D maybe TRBD2 (6 bases). There are 16 residues in the CDR3. Germline V CDR1 and CDR2: SGDLS, YYNGEE. The V and J ends lost 0 bases and 6 bases respectively, with 19 bases between them. The CDR3 nucleotides read TGTGCCAGCAGCGTAGGAGTGGTGGGCGGGACCAGCGAGCAGTACTTC. Protein sequence: CASSVGVVGGTSEQYF. Full variable domain (missing parts from reference TRBV9 and TRBJ2-7): DSGVTQTPKHLITATGQRVTLRCSPRSGDLSVYWYQQSLDQGLQFLIQYYNGEERAKGNILERFSAQQFPDLHSELNLSSLELGDSALYFCASSVGVVGGTSEQYFGPGTRLTVT.

As for this clone: Other DNA variants within this sample encode the same CDR3. The gene calls are TRBV7-9 and TRBJ2-7; a weak D match, TRBD1 (5 bases). V was shortened by 2 bases and J by 4 bases, with 6 bases between the two germline ends. Germline values: CDR1 SEHNR, CDR2 FQNEAQ (reference sequence). The CDR3 has 12 residues. The CDR3 nucleotides are TGTGCCAGCAGCTTACAGGGTTACGAGCAGTACTTC. It specifies CASSLQGYEQYF.

CDR3 sequence (DNA): TGTGCCAGCACGGAAAGATTGGGGGAGACCCAGTACTTC. The encoded protein is CASTERLGETQYF. The rearrangement links TRBV7-8 to TRBJ2-5; D uncertain. V gave up 7 bases and J gave up 5 bases, with 14 bases separating them. The CDR3 totals 13 residues. The germline CDR1 and CDR2 sequences are SGHVS and FQNEAQ.

The rearrangement uses TRBV27 and TRBJ2-3, with 10 bases lining up with TRBD1. CDR1 is MNHEY and CDR2 is SMNVEV in the germline V gene (reference sequence). V trimming: 8 bases; J trimming: 6 bases; junction bases outside the gene matches: 8. This CDR3 has 14 amino acids. CDR3 protein: CASRRQGASDTQYF. The CDR3 region has the DNA TGTGCCAGCCGGAGACAGGGGGCTTCTGATACGCAGTATTTT.

The genes are TRBV27 and TRBJ2-5; D may match TRBD1 or TRBD2 (6 bases each). There are 11 residues in the CDR3. V was clipped by 3 bases and J by 10 bases, with 9 bases between them. The germline gives CDR1 MNHEY, CDR2 SMNVEV (reference sequence). The DNA for the CDR3 is TGTGCCAGCAGTTTTGAGGGGGGCCAGTACTTC. This codes for CASSFEGGQYF.

The chain joins TRBV9 to TRBJ2-3; D call uncertain. From germline, CDR1 is SGDLS and CDR2 YYNGEE. The CDR3 runs 13 residues. Trimming stripped 0 bases from V and 1 base from J, with 3 bases between. For the CDR3, the DNA is TGTGCCAGCAGCGTAGAGGGCACAGATACGCAGTATTTT. Translating it yields CASSVEGTDTQYF.

The chain employs TRBV11-1 and TRBJ1-2, with a tentative D call TRBD1 (6 bases). V was cut by 2 bases and J by 4 bases, with 14 bases left in between. Germline-derived CDR1 and CDR2 are SGHAT and FQDESV (reference sequence). This CDR3 comprises 15 residues. The CDR3 DNA reads as TGTGCCAGCAGCTTATTCGCGGACAGTCTCTATGGCTACACCTTC. Translating gives CASSLFADSLYGYTF. Drawing the rest from reference TRBV11-1 and TRBJ1-2, the complete variable domain is EAEVAQSPRYKITEKSQAVAFWCDPISGHATLYWYRQILGQGPELLVQFQDESVVDDSQLPKDRFSAERLKGVDSTLKIQPAELGDSAMYLCASSLFADSLYGYTFGSGTRLTVV.